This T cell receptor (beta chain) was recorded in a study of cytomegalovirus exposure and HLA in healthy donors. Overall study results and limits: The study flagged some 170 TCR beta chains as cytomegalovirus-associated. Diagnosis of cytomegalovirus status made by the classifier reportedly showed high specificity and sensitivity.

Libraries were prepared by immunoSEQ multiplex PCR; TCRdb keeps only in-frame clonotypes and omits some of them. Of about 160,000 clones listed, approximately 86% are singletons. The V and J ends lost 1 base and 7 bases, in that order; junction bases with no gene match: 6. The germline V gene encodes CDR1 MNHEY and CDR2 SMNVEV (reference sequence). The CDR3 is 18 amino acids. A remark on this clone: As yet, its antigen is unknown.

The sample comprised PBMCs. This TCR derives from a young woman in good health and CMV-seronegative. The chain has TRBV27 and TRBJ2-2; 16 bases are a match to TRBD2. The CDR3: CASSLLGTSGRVGGELFF. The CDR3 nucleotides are TGTGCCAGCAGTTTATTAGGGACTAGCGGGAGGGTTGGCGGGGAGCTGTTTTTT.